This is a list of T cell receptor beta chains from one sample in a study of a mutant IDH1 vaccine in newly diagnosed glioma. The assay was immunoSEQ multiplex PCR, and TCRdb's table has in-frame clones only and misses some. The sample carries over 75,000 clones, about 87% recorded once. The specimen comprised PBMCs, sampled from a glioma patient treated with radiotherapy, temozolomide or both. These receptors were obtained from a woman aged 45 to 65 with glioma. CDR3s include the opening cysteine and the closing phenylalanine or tryptophan. Each record gives: CDR3 DNA, CDR3 protein, J gene, clone size, V gene, D gene. A D gene is named only where the DNA matches it firmly. A row's size may be missing; if present it is once, few, many or a size class.

TGCGCCAGCAGCTTACAGAGCACAGATACGCAGTATTTT | CASSLQSTDTQYF | TRBJ2-3 | NA | TRBV4-1 | NA
TGTGCCAGCAGACCGGAACAGGGCCTTGGAAACACCATATATTTT | CASRPEQGLGNTIYF | TRBJ1-3 | NA | TRBV6-5 | NA
TGCGCCAGCAGCCCACCCGGGACAGAAGAGACCCAGTACTTC | CASSPPGTEETQYF | TRBJ2-5 | NA | TRBV5-1 | TRBD1
TGTGCCAGCAGTTACCGGGCAGGGACTCAGCCCCAGCATTTT | CASSYRAGTQPQHF | TRBJ1-5 | once | TRBV6-5 | NA
TGTGCCAGCAGGCCAGGGAGCGGTCAGCCCCAGCATTTT | CASRPGSGQPQHF | TRBJ1-5 | NA | TRBV27 | NA
TGTGCCAGCAGTGAAGCGAGGGCGGGCGGGGAGCTGTTTTTT | CASSEARAGGELFF | TRBJ2-2 | NA | TRBV2 | NA
TGTGCCAGCAGTTACTCAATAACTGGACAGAATGAAAAACTGTTTTTT | CASSYSITGQNEKLFF | TRBJ1-4 | NA | TRBV6-5 | NA
TGTGCCACCAGCACAAGATGGGGCGAGCAGTACTTC | CATSTRWGEQYF | TRBJ2-7 | NA | TRBV15 | NA
TGTGCCAGCAGTTACCAGGGCTTGGGCACTGAAGCTTTCTTT | CASSYQGLGTEAFF | TRBJ1-1 | NA | TRBV6-5 | NA
TGTGCCAGCAGTGAAGTGCGGGAGCTTTACGAGCAGTACTTC | CASSEVRELYEQYF | TRBJ2-7 | NA | TRBV6-1 | TRBD2
TGTGCCAGTAGCCAGGGACAGCAAGAGACCCAGTACTTC | CASSQGQQETQYF | TRBJ2-5 | NA | TRBV19 | TRBD1
TGTGCCAGCAGTGGGACTCATGCAACTAATGAAAAACTGTTTTTT | CASSGTHATNEKLFF | TRBJ1-4 | NA | TRBV28 | NA
TGTGCCATCAGTGTTGGTAACGAGCAGTACTTC | CAISVGNEQYF | TRBJ2-7 | NA | TRBV10-3 | NA
TGTGCCAGTAGTATAGCGGTGAGAGGGAACATTCAGTACTTC | CASSIAVRGNIQYF | TRBJ2-4 | NA | TRBV19 | NA
TGTGCCAGCAGCTCGCGAGCGGGGGGTTGGGAAAAACTGTTTTTT | CASSSRAGGWEKLFF | TRBJ1-4 | NA | TRBV7-2 | NA
TGTGCCAGCACCCAGGTCCCGTACGAGCAGTACTTC | CASTQVPYEQYF | TRBJ2-7 | NA | TRBV2 | NA
TGTGCCTGGAGTACAGGGGGCACGGACGAGCAGTACTTC | CAWSTGGTDEQYF | TRBJ2-7 | NA | TRBV30 | TRBD1
TGTGCCACCAGCAGAGATCAGGAGGGAGTATCGGACACTGAAGCTTTCTTT | CATSRDQEGVSDTEAFF | TRBJ1-1 | NA | TRBV15 | NA
TGTGCCAGCAGTCCGGGTCCGAATTCACCCCTCCACTTT | CASSPGPNSPLHF | TRBJ1-6 | NA | TRBV7-2 | NA
TGTGCCAGCAGCGTCGGACAGTTCTCCTACGAGCAGTACTTC | CASSVGQFSYEQYF | TRBJ2-7 | NA | TRBV9 | NA
TGTGCCAGCAGCGTAGACCAGGGGCTGGGTGAGCAGTTCTTC | CASSVDQGLGEQFF | TRBJ2-1 | once | TRBV9 | NA
TGTGCCAGCTCCCTCGGGGGGGGGACCACTGAAGCTTTCTTT | CASSLGGGTTEAFF | TRBJ1-1 | NA | TRBV18 | NA
TGTGCCAGCAGCTTAGGCAATCAGCCCCAGCATTTT | CASSLGNQPQHF | TRBJ1-5 | few | TRBV7-9 | NA
TGTGCCAGCAGTTCTACCCCGGGACTAGCGGGGCACTACGAGCAGTACTTC | CASSSTPGLAGHYEQYF | TRBJ2-7 | NA | TRBV27 | TRBD2
TGCGCCAGCAGCCATCGACTAGCGGGAGACGAGACCCAGTACTTC | CASSHRLAGDETQYF | TRBJ2-5 | NA | TRBV5-1 | TRBD2
TGTGCCAGCAGTGGGGGACAGCCTAGCACAGATACGCAGTATTTT | CASSGGQPSTDTQYF | TRBJ2-3 | NA | TRBV6-1 | TRBD1
TGTGCCAGCAGCTCGAGTCGGTACTTGAACACTGAAGCTTTCTTT | CASSSSRYLNTEAFF | TRBJ1-1 | NA | TRBV11-2 | NA
TGTGCCAGCAGTCCGGGGACAGGGCGAGGGGGGAACACTGAAGCTTTCTTT | CASSPGTGRGGNTEAFF | TRBJ1-1 | NA | TRBV27 | TRBD1
TGTGCCTGGAGTGTGTCAGGAACTTCACCCCTCCACTTT | CAWSVSGTSPLHF | TRBJ1-6 | NA | TRBV30 | NA
TGCGCCAGCAGCTCGCGGACTAGCGGGGGCACAGATACGCAGTATTTT | CASSSRTSGGTDTQYF | TRBJ2-3 | NA | TRBV5-1 | TRBD2
TGTGCCAGCAGCTTAGGACTGTTCTCCTACGAGCAGTACTTC | CASSLGLFSYEQYF | TRBJ2-7 | NA | TRBV11-2 | NA
TGTGCCAGCAGTTCTCCAGGACAGGGCGCCTACAATGAGCAGTTCTTC | CASSSPGQGAYNEQFF | TRBJ2-1 | NA | TRBV6-5 | TRBD1
TGTGCCAGTAGTATGAGGGGGCTAGGGTCCTACAATGAGCAGTTCTTC | CASSMRGLGSYNEQFF | TRBJ2-1 | once | TRBV19 | TRBD1
TGCAGCGTTGGCACACCCTACAATGAGCAGTTCTTC | CSVGTPYNEQFF | TRBJ2-1 | NA | TRBV29-1 | NA
TGTGCCAGCAGCCGGGGGGACAAGACTCACTTC | CASSRGDKTHF | TRBJ1-2 | NA | TRBV9 | NA
TGTGCCAGCAGCTTAGCGGGACTAGCGGTCACAGATACGCAGTATTTT | CASSLAGLAVTDTQYF | TRBJ2-3 | NA | TRBV7-6 | TRBD2
TGTGCCAGCAGTTACAGTGGAAACACCATATATTTT | CASSYSGNTIYF | TRBJ1-3 | once | TRBV28 | NA
TGTGCCAGCAGGGGCCGAGAAAAACTGTTTTTT | CASRGREKLFF | TRBJ1-4 | NA | TRBV28 | NA
TGTGCCTGGAGTACAGGGGCGTACACAGATACGCAGTATTTT | CAWSTGAYTDTQYF | TRBJ2-3 | NA | TRBV30 | TRBD1
TGTGCCAGCAGGACTGGGGAACAGGGTAGCAATCAGCCCCAGCATTTT | CASRTGEQGSNQPQHF | TRBJ1-5 | NA | TRBV27 | NA
TGTGCCAGCAGCGTAGTGGCTAGCGGGGGGGAGCAGTACTTC | CASSVVASGGEQYF | TRBJ2-7 | NA | TRBV9 | TRBD2
TGTGCCAGCTCCCCCGGGCCGGGGGCTACCTACGAGCAGTACTTC | CASSPGPGATYEQYF | TRBJ2-7 | NA | TRBV18 | NA
TGTGCCAGCAGCTCGGACAGGGGGCTTGAAAAACTGTTTTTT | CASSSDRGLEKLFF | TRBJ1-4 | NA | TRBV6-5 | TRBD1
TGTGCCAGCAGTGATTTGAAGGTAGAGCTGTTTTTT | CASSDLKVELFF | TRBJ2-2 | NA | TRBV2 | NA
TGTGCCAGCAGCTTGGCCGGAGGCAGGAGCACTGAAGCTTTCTTT | CASSLAGGRSTEAFF | TRBJ1-1 | NA | TRBV5-6 | NA
TGCGCCAGCAGTGAGTCGGGGGCAGGGTCGATTGAGCAGTTCTTC | CASSESGAGSIEQFF | TRBJ2-1 | NA | TRBV10-1 | NA
TGTGCCAGCAGTTCCGGACAGGGGGCTGAAAAACTGTTTTTT | CASSSGQGAEKLFF | TRBJ1-4 | NA | TRBV5-8 | TRBD1
TGTGCCAGCAGCTTAGGGACTTCCAACACCGGGGAGCTGTTTTTT | CASSLGTSNTGELFF | TRBJ2-2 | NA | TRBV7-3 | NA
TGTGCCACCAGCAGAGAGCGGCGTCTCTATGAGCAGTTCTTC | CATSRERRLYEQFF | TRBJ2-1 | NA | TRBV15 | NA
TGTGCCAGCAGTTACATTGGCGGCGAGACGCAGTATTTT | CASSYIGGETQYF | TRBJ2-3 | NA | TRBV6-5 | NA
TGTGCCAGCTCACCACGAAAGACATCCTATAATTCACCCCTCCACTTT | CASSPRKTSYNSPLHF | TRBJ1-6 | NA | TRBV18 | NA
TGTGCCAGCAGCATCGCCGGGACAGGTACCTACGAGCAGTACTTC | CASSIAGTGTYEQYF | TRBJ2-7 | once | TRBV28 | TRBD1
TGTGCCAGCAGTGACAGGGTAACTGAAGCTTTCTTT | CASSDRVTEAFF | TRBJ1-1 | NA | TRBV6-5 | TRBD1
TGTGCCAGCCTGGGCCTCGGGACAGGAAGCTACGAGCAGTACTTC | CASLGLGTGSYEQYF | TRBJ2-7 | once | TRBV28 | TRBD1
TGTGCCAGCACCCAATTGATGAACACTGAAGCTTTCTTT | CASTQLMNTEAFF | TRBJ1-1 | NA | TRBV5-6 | NA
TGTGCCTGGAGTCGGGACAGGGGATACAATGAGCAGTTCTTC | CAWSRDRGYNEQFF | TRBJ2-1 | NA | TRBV30 | TRBD1
TGTGCCAGCAGAATAGGACAGGGCAAAGAGACCCAGTACTTC | CASRIGQGKETQYF | TRBJ2-5 | NA | TRBV6-1 | TRBD1
TGTGCCACCAGCAGGGGGATTCATAATGAAAAACTGTTTTTT | CATSRGIHNEKLFF | TRBJ1-4 | NA | TRBV15 | NA
TGTGCCAGCAGTCCCGGGACTAGCGGGAGGCGCGACGAGCAGTACTTC | CASSPGTSGRRDEQYF | TRBJ2-7 | NA | TRBV27 | TRBD2